This is a list of T cell receptor beta chains from one sample in a study of identical twins. A single record per CDR3 protein comes from TCRdb applying MiXCR to the 5' RACE reads. The sample consists of 450,000 or so distinct CDR3 sequences, roughly an eighth of them appearing once. These records were also assigned to another study, of yellow fever vaccine responses in identical twins.

What was sequenced was CD4+ T cells sorted from blood. All receptors derive from a woman aged 18 to 35 in good health. The CDR3 runs from the conserved cysteine through the conserved F or W. The D gene is left open where the match is weak. The listing skips clone size in some rows; elsewhere it reads once, few, many or a size class.

>TRBV20-1|TRBJ2-1|-|TRBD2
CSARVLAGGAYNEQFF
TGCAGTGCTAGAGTTCTAGCGGGAGGGGCGTACAATGAGCAGTTCTTC
>TRBV19|TRBJ2-7|few|-
CASKVGVTTYEQYF
TGTGCCAGCAAGGTCGGAGTCACGACCTACGAGCAGTACTTC
>TRBV12-3/TRBV12-4|TRBJ2-3|-|TRBD1
CASKTGGGRGDTQYF
TGTGCCAGCAAGACAGGGGGCGGCCGGGGAGATACGCAGTATTTT
>TRBV12-3/TRBV12-4|TRBJ2-1|few|TRBD2
CASSSSSGGFPEQFF
TGTGCCAGCAGTTCCTCTAGCGGGGGGTTTCCTGAGCAGTTCTTC
>TRBV2|TRBJ2-7|few|-
CASSAEQGNYEQYF
TGTGCCAGCAGCGCCGAACAGGGAAACTACGAGCAGTACTTC
>TRBV7-8|TRBJ1-1|few|-
CASSLDLGSEAFF
TGTGCCAGCAGCTTAGACCTCGGATCCGAAGCTTTCTTT
>TRBV7-8|TRBJ2-3|-|-
CASSFARDTQYF
TGTGCCAGCAGCTTCGCTCGAGATACGCAGTATTTT
>TRBV20-1|TRBJ2-1|-|-
CSAREAPIAASSYNEQFF
TGCAGTGCTAGAGAGGCCCCGATAGCGGCTAGCTCCTACAATGAGCAGTTCTTC
>TRBV5-1|TRBJ1-5|-|-
CASSFQGDQPQHF
TGCGCCAGCAGCTTCCAGGGCGATCAGCCCCAGCATTTT
>TRBV30|TRBJ1-2|few|TRBD1
CAWRPDRDYGYTF
TGTGCCTGGAGACCAGACAGGGACTATGGCTACACCTTC
>TRBV12-3/TRBV12-4|TRBJ2-3|many|-
CASIQGGGSDTQYF
TGTGCCAGCATTCAAGGAGGGGGTTCGGATACGCAGTATTTT
>TRBV28|TRBJ2-5|few|-
CASRSYGNSDSGETQYF
TGTGCCAGCCGTTCCTATGGGAACTCGGACTCTGGGGAGACCCAGTACTTC
>TRBV6-1|TRBJ2-1|few|TRBD2
CASRPPGLAAYNEQFF
TGTGCCAGCAGGCCCCCGGGACTAGCGGCCTACAATGAGCAGTTCTTC
>TRBV5-1|TRBJ1-1|-|TRBD1
CASSLHSTGDTEAFF
TGCGCCAGCAGCTTACACTCGACAGGGGACACTGAAGCTTTCTTT
>TRBV7-9|TRBJ2-7|-|-
CASSLTPREQYF
TGTGCCAGCAGCTTAACCCCCCGTGAGCAGTACTTC
>TRBV5-1|TRBJ1-3|few|-
CASSWDGGNTIYF
TGCGCCAGCAGCTGGGACGGTGGAAACACCATATATTTT
>TRBV12-3/TRBV12-4|TRBJ2-2|-|TRBD2
CASSFISSGRAPDTGELFF
TGTGCCAGCAGTTTTATCTCTAGCGGGAGGGCCCCAGACACCGGGGAGCTGTTTTTT
>TRBV20-1|TRBJ2-7|-|-
CSASTRGSSYEQYF
TGCAGTGCTAGCACGAGGGGAAGCTCCTACGAGCAGTACTTC
>TRBV5-1|TRBJ2-2|-|-
CASSMGGTGNTGELFF
TGCGCCAGCAGCATGGGAGGGACAGGCAACACCGGGGAGCTGTTTTTT
>TRBV5-1|TRBJ2-5|many|TRBD1
CASSPRDSAFETQYF
TGCGCCAGCAGCCCGAGGGACAGTGCTTTCGAGACCCAGTACTTC
>TRBV7-7|TRBJ2-7|-|TRBD1
CASSIDRGDEQYF
TGTGCTAGCAGTATTGACAGGGGCGACGAGCAGTACTTC
>TRBV12-3/TRBV12-4|TRBJ2-5|-|TRBD2
CASSSRGGYQETQYF
TGTGCCAGCAGTTCTCGCGGGGGGTACCAAGAGACCCAGTACTTC
>TRBV27|TRBJ2-2|few|-
CARRDPGELFF
TGTGCCAGGCGGGACCCCGGGGAGCTGTTTTTT
>TRBV5-1|TRBJ2-7|few|-
CASILPKGTSYEQYF
TGCGCCAGCATCCTGCCGAAAGGGACCTCCTACGAGCAGTACTTC
>TRBV7-2|TRBJ2-7|few|TRBD1
CASSLGGQASYEQYF
TGTGCCAGCAGCTTAGGGGGACAGGCCTCCTACGAGCAGTACTTC
>TRBV7-9|TRBJ2-1|-|-
CASSLAALPNEQFF
TGTGCCAGCAGCTTAGCCGCACTCCCCAATGAGCAGTTCTTC
>TRBV6-1|TRBJ1-5|few|-
CASTHRASNQPQHF
TGTGCCAGCACCCACAGGGCTAGCAATCAGCCCCAGCATTTT
>TRBV3-1|TRBJ2-1|-|TRBD2
CASSPLAGATAEQFF
TGTGCCAGCAGCCCATTAGCGGGAGCGACCGCTGAGCAGTTCTTC
>TRBV4-2|TRBJ2-7|-|TRBD1
CASSQGGTGGNEQYF
TGTGCCAGCAGCCAAGGGGGGACAGGGGGAAACGAGCAGTACTTC
>TRBV12-3/TRBV12-4|TRBJ1-1|-|-
CASSSTGASDTEAFF
TGTGCCAGCAGTTCGACAGGAGCCTCTGACACTGAAGCTTTCTTT
>TRBV12-3/TRBV12-4|TRBJ1-5|-|-
CASSFSRVRDNQPQHF
TGTGCCAGCAGTTTTAGTCGTGTACGGGACAATCAGCCCCAGCATTTT
>TRBV6-4|TRBJ1-2|few|-
CASSEGRNYGYTF
TGTGCCAGCAGTGAGGGGAGAAACTATGGCTACACCTTC
>TRBV4-3|TRBJ2-7|-|TRBD1
CASSRGQGGSYEQYF
TGCGCCAGCAGCCGCGGACAGGGGGGTTCCTACGAGCAGTACTTC
>TRBV12-3/TRBV12-4|TRBJ1-2|few|-
CASSGRANYGYTF
TGTGCCAGCAGTGGCAGGGCCAACTATGGCTACACCTTC
>TRBV20-1|TRBJ2-7|-|TRBD1
CSARPGQGFHYEQYF
TGCAGTGCTAGACCGGGACAGGGTTTTCACTACGAGCAGTACTTC
>TRBV2|TRBJ2-7|-|TRBD1
CASSAGTGVNEQYF
TGTGCCAGCAGTGCCGGGACAGGGGTCAACGAGCAGTACTTC